The T cell receptor (beta chain) described here comes from a study of cytomegalovirus exposure and HLA in healthy donors. As for the study in general: Among about 179 million T cells, an earlier analysis found roughly 120 million unique TCR beta sequences.

Trimming pared 3 bases from V and 2 bases from J, leaving 11 bases between. Germline loops: CDR1 LNHDA, CDR2 SQIVND (reference sequence). This CDR3 has 14 residues. The PCR employed 60 Vbeta primers together with 13 Jbeta primers. TCRdb keeps only in-frame clones here, not all; method: immunoSEQ multiplex PCR. Altogether about 150,000 clones are present, 82% being singletons, with the ten largest covering about 7.1%. Concerning this clone: Other DNA sequences within the sample encode an identical CDR3.

V is TRBV19 and J is TRBJ2-7, with a weak D call TRBD1 (6 bases). The clonotype was recovered from a woman aged 50 to 65 in good health and CMV-seropositive. The specimen sequenced was PBMCs. The CDR3 sequence is CASSIGQRTYEQYF. CDR3 coding DNA: TGTGCCAGTAGTATTGGACAGCGAACCTACGAGCAGTACTTC.